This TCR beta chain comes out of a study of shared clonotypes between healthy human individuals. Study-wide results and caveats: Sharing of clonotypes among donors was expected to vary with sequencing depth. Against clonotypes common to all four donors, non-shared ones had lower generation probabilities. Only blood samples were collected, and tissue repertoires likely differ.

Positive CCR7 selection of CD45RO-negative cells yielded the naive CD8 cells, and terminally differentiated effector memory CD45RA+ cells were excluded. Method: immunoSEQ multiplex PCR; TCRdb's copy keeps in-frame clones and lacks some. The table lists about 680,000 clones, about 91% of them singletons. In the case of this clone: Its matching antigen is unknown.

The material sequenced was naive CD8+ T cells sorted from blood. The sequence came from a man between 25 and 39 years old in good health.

The CDR3 DNA follows: TGTGCCATACTACCGTGGGCGGGAGAGGGGGAGACCCAGTACTTC. It yields the protein CAILPWAGEGETQYF. The V call is TRBV27, the J call TRBJ2-5, with 7 positions matching TRBD2. There are 15 residues in the CDR3. The germline V gene encodes CDR1 MNHEY and CDR2 SMNVEV (reference sequence). The ends lost 10 bases at V and 5 bases at J; junction bases unmatched: 16.